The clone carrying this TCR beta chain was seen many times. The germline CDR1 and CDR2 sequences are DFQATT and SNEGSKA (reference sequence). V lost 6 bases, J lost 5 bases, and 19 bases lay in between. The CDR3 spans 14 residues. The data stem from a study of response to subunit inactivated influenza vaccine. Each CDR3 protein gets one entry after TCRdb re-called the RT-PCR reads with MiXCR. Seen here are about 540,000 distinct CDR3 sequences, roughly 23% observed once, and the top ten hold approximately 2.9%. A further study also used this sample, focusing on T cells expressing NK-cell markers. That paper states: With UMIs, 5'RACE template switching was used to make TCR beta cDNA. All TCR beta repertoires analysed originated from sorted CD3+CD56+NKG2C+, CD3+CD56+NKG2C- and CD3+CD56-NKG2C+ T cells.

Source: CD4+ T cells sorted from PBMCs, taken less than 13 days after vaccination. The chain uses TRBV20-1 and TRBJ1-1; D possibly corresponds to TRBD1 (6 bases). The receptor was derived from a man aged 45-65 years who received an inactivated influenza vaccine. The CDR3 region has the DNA TGCAGTGCCCGGACCTCCCTAGGGGGAACTGAAGCTTTCTTT. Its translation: CSARTSLGGTEAFF.